This T cell receptor (beta chain) is drawn from a study of T cells in Graves' hyperthyroidism and ophthalmopathy. This clonotype was seen ten or more times. There are 15 residues in the CDR3. CDR1 is SNHLY, CDR2 FYNNEI, per germline. With 6 bases removed from V and 0 bases from J, the gap between germline ends came to 12 bases. The TCR beta CDR3 regions underwent amplification using RNA transcripts as the source. First-round RT-PCR targeting the TCR CDR3 was performed with the HTBI primer set. TCRdb passed the multiplex PCR reads through MiXCR, listing each CDR3 protein once. The sample contains 330,000 or so distinct CDR3 sequences, 15% to 20% of which appear only once.

The specimen sequenced was blood. The receptor was derived from a man in his forties or fifties with Graves' ophthalmopathy. The chain is built from TRBV2 and TRBJ1-5; TRBD1 is a possible D gene (6 bases). In DNA form, the CDR3 reads TGTGCCAGCAGAGGACAGAGATATAGCAATCAGCCCCAGCATTTT. This codes for CASRGQRYSNQPQHF.